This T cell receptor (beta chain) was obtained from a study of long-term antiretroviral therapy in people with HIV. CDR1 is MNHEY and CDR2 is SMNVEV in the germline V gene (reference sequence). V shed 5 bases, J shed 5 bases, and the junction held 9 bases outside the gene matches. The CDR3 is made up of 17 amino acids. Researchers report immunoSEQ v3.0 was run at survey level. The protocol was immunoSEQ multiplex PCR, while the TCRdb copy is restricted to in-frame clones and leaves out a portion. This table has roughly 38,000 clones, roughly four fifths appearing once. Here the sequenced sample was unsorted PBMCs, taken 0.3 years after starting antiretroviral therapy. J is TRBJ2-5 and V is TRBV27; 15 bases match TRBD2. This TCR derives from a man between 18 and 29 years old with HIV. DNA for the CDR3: TGTGCCAGCAGTCCCGGACTAGCGGGAGGGAGGTGGGAGACCCAGTACTTC. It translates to CASSPGLAGGRWETQYF.